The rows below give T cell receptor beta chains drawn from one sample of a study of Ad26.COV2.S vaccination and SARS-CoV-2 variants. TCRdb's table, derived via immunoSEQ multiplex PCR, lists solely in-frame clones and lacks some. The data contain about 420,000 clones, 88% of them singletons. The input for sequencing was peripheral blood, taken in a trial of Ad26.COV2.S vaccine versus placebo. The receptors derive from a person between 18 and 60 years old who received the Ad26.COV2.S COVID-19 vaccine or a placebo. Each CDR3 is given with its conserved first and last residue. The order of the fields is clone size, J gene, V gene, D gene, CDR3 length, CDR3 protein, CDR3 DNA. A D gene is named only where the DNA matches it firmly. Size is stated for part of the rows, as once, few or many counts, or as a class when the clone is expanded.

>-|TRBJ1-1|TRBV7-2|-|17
CASSSPESRGMNTEAFF
TGTGCCAGCAGCTCCCCTGAGTCAAGGGGTATGAACACTGAAGCTTTCTTT
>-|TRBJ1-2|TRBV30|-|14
CAWSDQRYAYGYTF
TGTGCCTGGAGTGACCAGAGGTACGCCTATGGCTACACCTTC
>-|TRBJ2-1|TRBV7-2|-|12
CASSFPPNEQFF
TGTGCCAGCAGCTTCCCGCCTAATGAGCAGTTCTTC
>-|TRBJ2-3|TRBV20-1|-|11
CSARLLDTQYF
TGCAGTGCTAGATTACTGGATACGCAGTATTTT
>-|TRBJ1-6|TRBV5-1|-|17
CASSLKQLSSYNSPLHF
TGCGCCAGCAGCTTAAAACAGTTGAGCTCCTATAATTCACCCCTCCACTTT
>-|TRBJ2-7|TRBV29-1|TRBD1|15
CSVENRDRGLYEQYF
TGCAGCGTTGAAAACCGGGACAGGGGGTTGTACGAGCAGTACTTC
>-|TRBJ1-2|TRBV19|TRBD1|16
CASRTGTGTSNYGYTF
TGTGCCAGTAGAACCGGGACAGGGACTAGTAACTATGGCTACACCTTC
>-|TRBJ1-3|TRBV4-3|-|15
CASSQSPTGGNTIYF
TGCGCCAGCAGCCAATCCCCGACAGGAGGAAACACCATATATTTT
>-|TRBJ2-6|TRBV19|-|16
CASSIGGSSGANVLTF
TGTGCCAGTAGTATAGGGGGCAGCTCTGGGGCCAACGTCCTGACTTTC
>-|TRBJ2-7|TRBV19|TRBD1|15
CASSIVVTGANEQYF
TGTGCCAGTAGTATTGTAGTGACAGGGGCCAACGAGCAGTACTTC
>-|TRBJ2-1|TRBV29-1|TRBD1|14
CSVRDRGFDNEQFF
TGCAGCGTGAGGGACAGGGGGTTCGACAATGAGCAGTTCTTC
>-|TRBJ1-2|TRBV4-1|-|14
CASSNLVSNYGYTF
TGCGCCAGCAGCAATTTAGTCTCTAACTATGGCTACACCTTC
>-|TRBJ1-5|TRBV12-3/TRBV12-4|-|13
CASRDDYNQPQHF
TGTGCCAGCAGGGATGATTACAATCAGCCCCAGCATTTT
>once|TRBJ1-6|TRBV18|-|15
CASSPLQGDGSPLHF
TGTGCCAGCTCACCTCTACAAGGTGATGGTTCACCCCTCCACTTT
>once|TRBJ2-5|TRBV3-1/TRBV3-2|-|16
CASSQDRISRVETQYF
TGTGCCAGCAGCCAAGATAGGATCTCTAGGGTAGAGACCCAGTACTTC
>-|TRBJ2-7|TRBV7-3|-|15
CASSLWPGVTYEQYF
TGTGCCAGCAGCTTATGGCCGGGGGTGACCTACGAGCAGTACTTC
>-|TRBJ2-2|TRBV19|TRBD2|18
CARISGERGGLGTGELFF
TGTGCCAGAATATCAGGGGAGCGGGGGGGCCTCGGCACCGGGGAGCTGTTTTTT
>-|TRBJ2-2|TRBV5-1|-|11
CASSFSGELFF
TGCGCCAGCAGCTTTTCCGGGGAGCTGTTTTTT
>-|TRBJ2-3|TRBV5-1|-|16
CASSLQGYGGTDTQYF
TGCGCCAGCAGCTTACAGGGTTATGGTGGAACAGATACGCAGTATTTT
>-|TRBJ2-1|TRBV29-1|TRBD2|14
CSVGRDYNYNEQFF
TGCAGCGTTGGCCGGGACTACAATTACAATGAGCAGTTCTTC
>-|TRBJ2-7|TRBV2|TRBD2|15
CASLETSGASYEQYF
TGTGCCAGTTTGGAGACTAGCGGGGCTTCCTACGAGCAGTACTTC
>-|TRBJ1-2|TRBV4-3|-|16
CASSPRTGPQPGGYTF
TGCGCCAGCAGCCCCCGAACCGGGCCCCAGCCAGGTGGCTACACCTTC
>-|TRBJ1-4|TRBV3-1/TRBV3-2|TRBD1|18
CASSQDVPGQGVGEKLFF
TGTGCCAGCAGCCAAGACGTCCCGGGACAGGGAGTAGGTGAAAAACTGTTTTTT
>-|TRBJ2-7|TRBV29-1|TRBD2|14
CSVVGRGEYYEQYF
TGCAGCGTTGTGGGGCGGGGGGAATACTACGAGCAGTACTTC
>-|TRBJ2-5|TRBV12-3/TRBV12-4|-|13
CASSLGGLSPQYF
TGTGCCAGCAGCCTTGGGGGGCTTTCGCCCCAGTACTTC
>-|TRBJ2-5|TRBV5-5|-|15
CASSRQAREEETQYF
TGTGCCAGCAGCCGCCAAGCCAGGGAGGAAGAGACCCAGTACTTC
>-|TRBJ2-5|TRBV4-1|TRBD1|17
CASSQDPLGDRQETQYF
TGCGCCAGCAGCCAAGATCCCCTCGGGGACAGGCAAGAGACCCAGTACTTC
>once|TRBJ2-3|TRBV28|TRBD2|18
CASSLQGLAGGSKDTQYF
TGTGCCAGCAGTCTTCAGGGACTAGCGGGGGGGTCGAAAGATACGCAGTATTTT
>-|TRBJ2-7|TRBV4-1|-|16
CASNKEWSGFLYEQYF
TGCGCCAGCAATAAAGAGTGGAGCGGTTTCCTCTACGAGCAGTACTTC
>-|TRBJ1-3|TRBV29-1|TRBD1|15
CSAVRTGFSGNTIYF
TGCAGCGCCGTCCGGACAGGATTCTCTGGAAACACCATATATTTT
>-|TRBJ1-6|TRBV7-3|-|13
CASSLGGRSPLHF
TGTGCCAGCAGCTTGGGGGGCCGGTCACCCCTCCACTTT
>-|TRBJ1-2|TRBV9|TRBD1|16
CASSPLPGTADYGYTF
TGTGCCAGCAGCCCGCTTCCCGGGACAGCCGACTATGGCTACACCTTC
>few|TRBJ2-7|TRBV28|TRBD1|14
CASSLRQGVREQYF
TGTGCCAGCAGTTTAAGACAGGGAGTGAGGGAGCAGTACTTC
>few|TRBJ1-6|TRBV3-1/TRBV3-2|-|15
CASSLGGGVNSPLHF
TGTGCCAGCAGCCTGGGTGGGGGGGTCAATTCACCCCTCCACTTT
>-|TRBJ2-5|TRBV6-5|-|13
CATSEGGRETQYF
TGTGCCACCTCCGAGGGGGGGCGGGAGACCCAGTACTTC
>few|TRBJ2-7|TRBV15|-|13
CATSRDLEREQYF
TGTGCCACCAGCAGGGATTTAGAACGCGAGCAGTACTTC
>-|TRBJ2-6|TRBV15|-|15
CATSERAGGANVLTF
TGTGCCACCAGCGAGAGGGCTGGAGGGGCCAACGTCCTGACTTTC
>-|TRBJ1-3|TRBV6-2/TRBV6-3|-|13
CASSWAGGNTIYF
TGTGCCAGCAGTTGGGCAGGCGGAAACACCATATATTTT
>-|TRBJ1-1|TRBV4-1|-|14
CASSQASGFDEAFF
TGCGCCAGCAGCCAAGCCAGTGGGTTCGATGAAGCTTTCTTT
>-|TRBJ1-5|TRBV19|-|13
CASKTLGNQPQHF
TGTGCCAGTAAAACTCTGGGCAATCAGCCCCAGCATTTT
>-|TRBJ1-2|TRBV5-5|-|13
CASSGEGNYGYTF
TGTGCCAGCAGCGGGGAGGGGAACTATGGCTACACCTTC
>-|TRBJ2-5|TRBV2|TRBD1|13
CASSVTGRETQYF
TGTGCCAGCAGCGTGACAGGGCGGGAGACCCAGTACTTC
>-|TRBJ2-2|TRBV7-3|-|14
CASSQYSLTGELFF
TGTGCCAGCAGCCAGTACAGTCTCACCGGGGAGCTGTTTTTT
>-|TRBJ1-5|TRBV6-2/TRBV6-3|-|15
CASSYSLADNQPQHF
TGTGCCAGCAGTTACTCGCTTGCGGACAATCAGCCCCAGCATTTT
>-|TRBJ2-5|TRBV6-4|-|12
CASSLNVETQYF
TGTGCCAGCAGCCTTAACGTAGAGACCCAGTACTTC